This entry is about one TCR beta chain. No antigen is known for it. These data belong to a study of CD8 T cells in Susac syndrome. Points from the study as a whole: TCR sequencing and HLA analysis covered a relatively small number of individuals. Within Susac syndrome CD4+ T cell repertoires, clonal expansion was not evident.

The CDR3 consists of 12 residues. The germline CDR1 and CDR2 sequences are SQVTM and ANQGSEA. Reverse transcription of roughly 0.5 to 1 ug RNA was performed with random hexamers. From the immunoSEQ multiplex PCR reads, TCRdb called clonotypes with MiXCR, one entry per CDR3 protein. The sample contains 160,000 or so distinct CDR3 sequences, approximately 94% of which appear only once. This chain links TRBV29-1 with TRBJ2-7; a possible D gene is TRBD2 (6 bases). This TCR came from a human donor with Susac syndrome. Sequenced material: CD4+ T cells from PBMCs. The CDR3: CSVAVSSYEQYF. CDR3 DNA: TGCAGTGTAGCGGTAAGCTCCTACGAGCAGTACTTC.